This T cell receptor beta chain was sequenced for a study of shared clonotypes between healthy human individuals. Per germline, CDR1 SGDLS and CDR2 YYNGEE. V was trimmed by 6 bases and J by 0 bases, leaving 14 bases between them. The CDR3 sequence is 15 residues long. Clones were sequenced by immunoSEQ multiplex PCR, and TCRdb holds only the in-frame ones, with some missing. The data contain approximately 1,500,000 clones, roughly 97% of them singletons. Every donor, a Caucasian adult, lived in Nashville, Tennessee. Sequenced input: naive CD4+ T cells sorted from blood. Specified subset: CD45RA+ positively selected. The clonotype originates from a man aged 30 to 45 in good health. V and J are TRBV9 and TRBJ2-3; D gene unclear. Written as DNA, the CDR3 is TGTGCCAGCAAGACCCCACCCCAAAGCACAGATACGCAGTATTTT. It specifies CASKTPPQSTDTQYF.